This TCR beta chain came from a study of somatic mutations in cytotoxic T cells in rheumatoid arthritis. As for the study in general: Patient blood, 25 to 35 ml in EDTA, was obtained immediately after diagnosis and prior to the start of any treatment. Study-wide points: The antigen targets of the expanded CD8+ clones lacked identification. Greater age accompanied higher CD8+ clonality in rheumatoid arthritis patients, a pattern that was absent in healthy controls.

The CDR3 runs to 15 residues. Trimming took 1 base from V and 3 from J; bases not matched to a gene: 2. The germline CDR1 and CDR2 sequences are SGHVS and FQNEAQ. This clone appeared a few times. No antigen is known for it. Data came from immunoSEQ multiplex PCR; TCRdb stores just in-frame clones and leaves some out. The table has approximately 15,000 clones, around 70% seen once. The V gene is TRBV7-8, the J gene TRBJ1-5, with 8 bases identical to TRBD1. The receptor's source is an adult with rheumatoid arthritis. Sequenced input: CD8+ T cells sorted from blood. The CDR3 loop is CASSLEGQVNQPQHF. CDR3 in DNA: TGTGCCAGCAGCTTAGAGGGACAGGTCAATCAGCCCCAGCATTTT.